This entry is about one T cell receptor beta chain. Its matching antigen is unknown. The record originates from a study of neoadjuvant anti-PD-1 for oral cavity cancer. From germline, CDR1 is SEHNR and CDR2 FQNEAQ (reference sequence). The CDR3 totals 15 residues. V trimming: 5 bases; J trimming: 0 bases; junction bases outside the gene matches: 6. Study-wide results and limits: Treg/Th17 ratio rose with pretreatment blood and fell with post-treatment tumor TCRbeta clonality.

Blood libraries mostly used roughly 500 ng genomic DNA, six replicates each. The table came from immunoSEQ multiplex PCR; TCRdb's copy has only in-frame clones and leaves some out. Among roughly 14,000 clones listed, 55% to 80% were seen once. Cohort: HPV-negative, locally advanced oral cavity squamous cell carcinoma patients. PBMCs were not maintained or expanded in culture before analysis. The TCR originated in a person aged 40-85 years with oral cavity squamous cell carcinoma. The specimen comprised PBMCs, sampled before nivolumab (anti-PD-1) treatment. The V gene is TRBV7-9, the J gene TRBJ2-7; 8 bases align to TRBD2. CDR3 sequence: CASSPSGGFSYEQYF. The CDR3 region has the DNA TGTGCCAGCAGCCCCAGCGGGGGCTTCTCCTACGAGCAGTACTTC.